This T cell receptor (beta chain) emerged from a study of cytomegalovirus exposure and HLA in healthy donors. Study-level background: A prior analysis found 117 million unique TCR beta sequences from 150 million to 200 million T cells. Overall study results and limits: A prior analysis recorded that most TCR beta V segments were productive about 87% or about 30% of the time.

A multiplex PCR was run with 60 Vbeta primers and 13 Jbeta primers. Sequenced by immunoSEQ multiplex PCR; TCRdb stores in-frame clones only, minus some. The data hold a few hundred thousand clones, with about four fifths observed a single time. At sampling all donors were nominally healthy, likely with unrecorded immune exposures. Of note for this clone: Antigen: not known.

The junction had 9 bases not matched to a gene; V was cut back by 1 base and J by 5 bases. Germline assignment: CDR1 SGHDT and CDR2 YYEEEE. The CDR3 length is 16 residues. The chain combines TRBV5-6 with TRBJ1-2; 9 nucleotides align to TRBD1. Sequencing input: PBMCs. This clonotype originated in a man aged 30 to 39 in good health and CMV-seronegative. The CDR3 coding sequence is TGTGCCAGCAGCTTGAGTCCCGGGACAGGGACTTATGGCTACACCTTC. Encoded protein: CASSLSPGTGTYGYTF.